This entry concerns a single T cell receptor (beta chain). Its specificity is unknown. V gave up 4 bases and J gave up 4 bases; unmatched junction bases: 3. CDR1 is MNHEY, CDR2 SVGAGI, per germline. The CDR3 consists of 15 residues. Of eight RAG-deficient patients, one had SCID, two Omenn syndrome, five CID or atypical SCID. These data belong to a study of regulatory and conventional T cells in RAG deficiency. Broader study findings: Treg unique TCR beta sequences were about 100-fold fewer in Omenn syndrome and CID/AS patients than controls. Shorter CDR3s in all patient subsets; >85% Treg-Tconv overlap in Omenn. Sorted Omenn CD25-high CD127-low cells may not be bona fide Tregs.

Produced via immunoSEQ multiplex PCR; TCRdb's table is partial and in-frame only. The sample has some 6,100 clones, 85% to 95% seen once. The clonotype was recovered from a human donor with RAG deficiency presenting as severe combined immunodeficiency. The sample was CD8+ T cells sorted from blood. The V and J genes are TRBV6-5 and TRBJ2-2, with TRBD1 matching 10 bases. The DNA for the CDR3 is TGTGCCAGCAGTTCCTGGACAGGGGGCACCGGGGAGCTGTTTTTT. The encoded protein is CASSSWTGGTGELFF.